The next 30 T cell receptor beta chains were all read from a single sample in a study of T cell repertoires in aging, cancer and after chemotherapy. Peripheral blood genomic DNA, not sorted cells or RNA, was the template. Multiplex touch-down PCR with TRB-A/B primers amplified rearranged V-D-J TRB sequences. In TCRdb, the multiplex PCR reads were re-called with MiXCR into one record per CDR3 protein. The repertoire holds around 4,000 distinct CDR3 sequences, roughly 31% seen once, with around 6.4% in the top ten. Material: blood. Receptors originate from a human donor in good health.

The chain recombines TRBV19 with TRBJ2-3; D uncertain. CDR3 length: 13 amino acids. V lost 7 bases and J 4 bases, leaving 12 bases between the germline ends. Germline loops: CDR1 LNHDA, CDR2 SQIVND (reference sequence). The CDR3 region has the DNA TGTGCCAGTATTATCTCCCTCCCAGATACGCAGTATTTT. Residues: CASIISLPDTQYF.

J is TRBJ2-1 and V is TRBV27, with no clear D. Germline CDR1 and CDR2: MNHEY and SMNVEV (reference sequence). This CDR3 is 13 amino acids long. The V end was cut by 6 bases, the J end by 7 bases, with 13 bases between. In DNA, the CDR3 is TGTGCCAGCAGCCTGCCTGGGGTTAATGAGCAGTTCTTC. Encoded protein: CASSLPGVNEQFF.

V gene TRBV5-1 combines with J gene TRBJ2-2, with 10 bases aligning to TRBD1. The CDR3 extends over 14 amino acids. Germline V lookup: CDR1 SGHRS, CDR2 YFSETQ. V gave up 3 bases and J gave up 5 bases; unmatched junction bases: 1. The CDR3 region is CASSWGQGTGELFF. The CDR3 DNA is TGCGCCAGCAGCTGGGGACAGGGGACCGGGGAGCTGTTTTTT.

The chain uses TRBV27 and TRBJ1-1; tentatively, D is TRBD1 (5 bases). Trimming left V 7 bases short and J 4 bases short, with 16 bases between. This CDR3 has 14 amino acids. CDR1 MNHEY and CDR2 SMNVEV come from the germline V gene (reference sequence). The CDR3 sequence: CASINSGGGTEAFF. The CDR3 bases are TGTGCCAGCATTAACTCCGGGGGGGGCACTGAAGCTTTCTTT.

By sample fraction, this clonotype is medium-sized. The V gene is TRBV6-1, the J gene TRBJ1-1; D is ambiguous. The length of the CDR3 is 12 residues. Germline V CDR1 and CDR2: MNHNS, SASEGT. V was clipped by 3 bases and J by 11 bases, with 13 bases between them. The CDR3 region has the DNA TGTGCCAGCAGTGAGGCGGTAGGTCTCGCTTTCTTT. This gives the protein CASSEAVGLAFF.

This clonotype counts as medium-sized. The DNA is left out, because the CDR3 cannot be placed on it with certainty; the CDR3 is given as TCRdb lists it. This sequence joins TRBV6-5 and TRBJ1-2; the DNA was not used to check the table's D call, TRBD1. The CDR3 numbers 14 amino acids, ends counted. Germline CDR1 is MNHEY and CDR2 is SVGAGI. CDR3 amino acids: CASSSSVPQSGYTF.

This clonotype has more than one count but fewer than ten. The J gene is TRBJ2-7, the V gene TRBV5-6, with unresolved D. Trimming took 0 bases from V and 4 from J, leaving 8 bases between them. This CDR3 is built from 13 residues. Germline V gene sequence: CDR1 SGHDT, CDR2 YYEEEE. The CDR3 is CASSLGHLYEQYF. The CDR3 coding sequence is TGTGCCAGCAGCTTGGGACACCTGTACGAGCAGTACTTC. Based on the CDR3 plus reference TRBV5-6 and TRBJ2-7, the full variable domain is DAGVTQSPTHLIKTRGQQVTLRCSPKSGHDTVSWYQQALGQGPQFIFQYYEEEERQRGNFPDRFSGHQFPNYSSELNVNALLLGDSALYLCASSLGHLYEQYFGPGTRLTVT.

The chain has TRBV12-5 and TRBJ1-1, with D tentatively TRBD1 (6 bases). V was pared by 6 bases and J by 1 base, with 12 bases between. Germline V gene data show CDR1 as LGHNT and CDR2 as FRNRAP. The CDR3 contains 14 residues. CDR3 residues: CASGQEQGNTEAFF. The CDR3 DNA sequence: TGTGCTAGTGGACAAGAACAGGGGAACACTGAAGCTTTCTTT.

This clonotype is medium-sized by share. The chain links TRBV5-6 to TRBJ2-5; D unclear. The V gene's germline CDR1 is SGHDT and CDR2 YYEEEE. The germline V and J ends were trimmed by 0 bases and 5 bases, with 5 bases remaining between them. The CDR3 has 12 amino acids. The CDR3 DNA follows: TGTGCCAGCAGCTTGGAGGCGGAGACCCAGTACTTC. Its translation is CASSLEAETQYF.

This clonotype ranks as medium-sized. The chain couples TRBV30 to TRBJ2-1; 8 positions agree with TRBD2. Germline assignment: CDR1 GTSNPN and CDR2 SVGIG (reference sequence). The V segment lost 3 bases and the J segment 5 bases; nucleotides outside the gene matches: 9. There are 15 residues in the CDR3. The CDR3 coding sequence is TGTGCCTGGAGCGGGACTAGTCTAGGGGACAATGAGCAGTTCTTC. Encoded protein: CAWSGTSLGDNEQFF.

This clonotype is judged medium-sized (0.01 to 0.1%). This chain uses TRBV6-5 with TRBJ1-2, with 7 bases lining up with TRBD1. J was trimmed by 4 bases and V by 5 bases; bases with no gene match: 7. The CDR3 loop spans 14 amino acids. From germline, CDR1 is MNHEY and CDR2 SVGAGI. The CDR3 loop is CASSRTGVGYGYTF. CDR3 DNA sequence: TGTGCCAGCAGTCGAACAGGGGTCGGCTATGGCTACACCTTC.

This clonotype is judged medium-sized. V usage is TRBV12-3 or TRBV12-4 and J usage is TRBJ2-2, with 8 nucleotides matching TRBD1. Trimming removed 3 bases from V and 4 bases from J; junction bases left unmatched: 4. This CDR3 has 15 residues. For the CDR3, the DNA is TGTGCCAGCAGTTTCAAACAGGGGGGCACCGGGGAGCTGTTTTTT. Its translation: CASSFKQGGTGELFF.

The V and J genes are TRBV6-2 or TRBV6-3 and TRBJ2-2, with D maybe TRBD2 (6 bases). Trimming shortened V by 8 bases and J by 0 bases, and 13 bases separated the two germline ends. Per germline, CDR1 MNHEY and CDR2 SVGEGT. The CDR3 has 15 residues. As DNA, the CDR3 is TGTGCCAGCTCCCCTGGAGGGACGAACACCGGGGAGCTGTTTTTT. This gives the protein CASSPGGTNTGELFF.

The chain joins TRBV6-6 to TRBJ2-5; TRBD2 aligns across 14 bases. Looked up from germline, CDR1 is MNHNY and CDR2 is SVGAGI (reference sequence). This CDR3 contains 15 residues. Unmatched junction bases numbered 9, after V lost 6 bases and J lost 9 bases. The CDR3, as DNA: TGTGCCAGCAGGAGACTAGCGGGGGGGGGTCGGGCCCAGTACTTC. This translates into CASRRLAGGGRAQYF.

In this sample, this clonotype turned up a few times. The chain couples TRBV18 to TRBJ2-7; D possibly corresponds to TRBD1 (6 bases). The germline CDR1 and CDR2 sequences are KGHSH and LQKENI. The CDR3 is made up of 13 amino acids. V was pared by 4 bases and J by 2 bases, with 9 bases between. The CDR3 nucleotides are TGTGCCAGCTCACTCCAGGGGCCCTACGAGCAGTACTTC. Translated: CASSLQGPYEQYF.

This chain uses TRBV30 with TRBJ2-1, with D tentatively TRBD2 (5 bases). This CDR3 comprises 13 residues. Per the germline V gene, CDR1 is GTSNPN and CDR2 is SVGIG (reference sequence). The germline V and J ends were trimmed by 2 bases and 6 bases, with 11 bases remaining between them. The CDR3 loop reads CAWSLTRTNEQFF. Written as DNA, the CDR3 is TGTGCCTGGAGTCTTACTAGGACCAATGAGCAGTTCTTC.

A few counts support this clonotype. The chain couples TRBV12-3 or TRBV12-4 to TRBJ1-4, with D unclear. The V and J ends lost 0 bases and 6 bases respectively, with 11 bases between them. This CDR3 has 15 amino acids. The CDR3 is CASSLAPWRDEKLFF. The CDR3 nucleotides are TGTGCCAGCAGTTTAGCCCCGTGGAGGGATGAAAAACTGTTTTTT.

This clonotype is classed as medium-sized (0.01 to 0.1%). The chain combines TRBV29-1 with TRBJ1-1; D remains unclear. CDR3 length: 12 amino acids. Germline assignment: CDR1 SQVTM and CDR2 ANQGSEA. V lost 4 bases, J lost 2 bases, and 8 bases lay in between. This chain's CDR3 is CSVAGLNTEAFF. The CDR3 bases are TGCAGCGTTGCGGGCTTAAACACTGAAGCTTTCTTT.

This clonotype was seen more than once but under ten times. This sequence joins TRBV6-2 or TRBV6-3 and TRBJ1-5; D not certain. Trimming pared 0 bases from V and 7 bases from J, leaving 13 bases between. The germline V gene has CDR1 MNHEY and CDR2 SVGEGT. This CDR3 region has 15 residues. The CDR3 is CASSYSGNLGQPQHF. CDR3 in DNA: TGTGCCAGCAGTTACTCTGGAAATCTGGGGCAGCCCCAGCATTTT.

Sample share makes this clonotype medium-sized (0.01 to 0.1%). This chain links TRBV12-3 or TRBV12-4 with TRBJ2-5; TRBD2 matches at 12 bases. After removal of 6 bases from V and 4 bases from J, the junction contained 6 bases not matched to a gene. This CDR3 has 15 amino acids. The CDR3 DNA is TGTGCCAGCAGCCCAGCTAGCGGGGGGGCAGAGACCCAGTACTTC. This encodes CASSPASGGAETQYF.

This clonotype ranks as medium-sized. CDR3 amino acids: CASTRVGEQFF. DNA for the CDR3: TGTGCCTCTACTAGGGTGGGTGAGCAGTTCTTC. The chain uses TRBV30 and TRBJ2-1; D is possibly TRBD2 (5 bases). This CDR3 is 11 amino acids long. CDR1 is GTSNPN and CDR2 is SVGIG in the germline V gene (reference sequence). V gave up 7 bases and J gave up 9 bases, with 13 bases separating them.

This chain joins TRBV5-6 and TRBJ2-1, with 9 bases fitting TRBD1. The CDR3 contains 18 residues. CDR1 and CDR2 (germline): SGHDT, YYEEEE. Trimming took 4 bases from V and 2 from J; bases not matched to a gene: 13. In DNA, the CDR3 is TGTGCCAGCAGCAGACAGCACCGGGACAGGGTGACCTACAATGAGCAGTTCTTC. The encoded protein is CASSRQHRDRVTYNEQFF. Full variable domain (remainder filled in from reference TRBV5-6 and TRBJ2-1): DAGVTQSPTHLIKTRGQQVTLRCSPKSGHDTVSWYQQALGQGPQFIFQYYEEEERQRGNFPDRFSGHQFPNYSSELNVNALLLGDSALYLCASSRQHRDRVTYNEQFFGPGTRLTVL.

About this clonotype: With a much larger clone just one base away, this may be a read error. Without the conserved terminal phenylalanine or tryptophan, this CDR3 likely stems from a read error. This sequence joins TRBV19 and TRBJ2-1, with TRBD1 matching over 10 bases. CDR1 is LNHDA, CDR2 SQIVND, per germline (reference sequence). The CDR3 has 15 amino acids. With 10 bases clipped from V and 4 bases from J, the junction kept 10 bases outside the gene matches. The CDR3 nucleotides read TGTGCCATCGCCCTCGGGACAGGGGATTACAATGAGCAGTTCTTA. It is translated as CAIALGTGDYNEQFL.

This clonotype was recorded a few times. The gene calls are TRBV5-6 and TRBJ1-1; D is ambiguous. Germline CDR1 and CDR2: SGHDT and YYEEEE. There are 13 residues in the CDR3. V was pared by 5 bases and J by 0 bases, with 8 bases between. CDR3 amino acids: CASRFWMNTEAFF. DNA of the CDR3: TGTGCCAGCAGATTCTGGATGAACACTGAAGCTTTCTTT.

The V and J genes are TRBV27 and TRBJ1-4; the match to TRBD1 covers 8 bases. Per germline, CDR1 MNHEY and CDR2 SMNVEV (reference sequence). J lost 8 bases, V lost 6 bases, and 11 bases had no gene match. The CDR3 is 15 amino acids. The CDR3 DNA reads as TGTGCCAGCAGCGTAAACAGGGGGTACGGCGAAAAACTGTTTTTT. Encoded protein: CASSVNRGYGEKLFF.

V is TRBV20-1 and J is TRBJ2-1, with 14 bases that match TRBD2. The junction had 8 bases not matched to a gene; V was cut back by 2 bases and J by 8 bases. Germline V CDR1 and CDR2: DFQATT, SNEGSKA (reference sequence). CDR3 length: 16 amino acids. Written as DNA, the CDR3 is TGCAGTGCTAGACCGACTAGCGGGGGGGCGTTCTATGAGCAGTTCTTC. It specifies CSARPTSGGAFYEQFF.

This clonotype qualifies as medium-sized. The chain carries TRBV6-5 and TRBJ2-7; a weak D match, TRBD1 (6 bases). Trimming cost V 2 bases and J 4 bases, with 12 bases left between them. This CDR3 comprises 14 residues. Germline V gives CDR1 MNHEY, CDR2 SVGAGI. The CDR3 DNA reads as TGTGCCAGCAGTTACCGGCAGGGGAGATACGAGCAGTACTTC. This translates into CASSYRQGRYEQYF.

V is TRBV19 and J is TRBJ1-6, with 12 nucleotides matching TRBD1. CDR3 length: 15 amino acids. Per germline, CDR1 LNHDA and CDR2 SQIVND (reference sequence). Trimming cost V 7 bases and J 10 bases; bases outside gene matches: 8. CDR3: CASKAGTGGLSPLHF. In DNA form, the CDR3 reads TGTGCCAGTAAGGCGGGGACAGGGGGCTTGTCACCCCTCCACTTT.

CDR3 DNA sequence: TGTGCCAGCAGTTTAAGCCAGAGGGGGACCCAGTACTTC. Translation: CASSLSQRGTQYF. The chain combines TRBV27 with TRBJ2-5, with D tentatively TRBD1 or TRBD2 (5 bases each). The V gene's germline CDR1 is MNHEY and CDR2 SMNVEV (reference sequence). Trimming pared 2 bases from V and 7 bases from J, leaving 11 bases between. The CDR3 length is 13 residues.

This clonotype was detected a few times. The gene calls are TRBV12-3 or TRBV12-4 and TRBJ2-7; D possibly corresponds to TRBD1 (5 bases). The V end was cut by 4 bases, the J end by 0 bases, with 7 bases between. This CDR3 comprises 13 residues. CDR3 coding DNA: TGTGCCAGCAGTTCGACAGTCTCCTACGAGCAGTACTTC. Amino acid sequence: CASSSTVSYEQYF.